The T cell receptor (beta chain) described here comes from a study of human T cells and chemical hapten exposure. Study observations and caveats: There was a positive correlation between PT1 expanded TCR counts and patch test score. Expanded TCRs formed significantly more large CDR3 similarity clusters than controls.

Time point in this sample: pre-sensitization, week 0. Described treatment: therapeutic diphenylcyclopropenone sensitization with weekly scalp DPC. Ahead of each patch test application, blood was drawn. A note on this clonotype: Its antigen is not known. One junction end disagrees with the germline gene, perhaps due to a read error.

The CDR3 totals 12 residues. Germline values: CDR1 SEHNR, CDR2 FQNEAQ (reference sequence). Library preparation tagged each individual cDNA molecule with a unique molecular identifier. TCRdb reprocessed the RACE reads with MiXCR, giving one entry per CDR3 protein. The sample holds more than 250,000 distinct CDR3 sequences; about 8.1% are singletons and the top ten take 2.3%. The sample here was whole blood, taken in connection with sensitization to the hapten diphenylcyclopropenone (DPC). This chain uses TRBV7-9 with TRBJ1-4; D is perhaps TRBD1 (5 bases). The receptor comes from a woman aged 40-49 years with alopecia areata. Some clones in this sample may be carry-over from other donors' samples. CDR3 residues: CASSWLQGVGSF. The CDR3 coding sequence is TGTGCCAGCAGCTGGCTGCAAGGGGTCGGCTCTTTT.